This is a list of T cell receptor beta chains from one sample in a study of cytomegalovirus exposure and HLA in healthy donors. TCRdb's table, derived via immunoSEQ multiplex PCR, lists solely in-frame clones and lacks some. Altogether approximately 100,000 clones are present, roughly 80% being singletons, with the ten largest covering approximately 3.7%. The sequenced sample was PBMCs. Receptors originate from a man aged 60 to 75 in good health and CMV-seronegative. Each CDR3 is given with its conserved first and last residue. Each record gives: V gene, D gene, J gene, clone size, CDR3 DNA, CDR3 protein. The D gene is left open where the match is weak. Clone sizes are given selectively: once, few, many, or a class where the clone is expanded.

>TRBV27|.|TRBJ2-7|.
TGTGCCAGCAGTTTATCTTATAGCTCCTACGAGCAGTACTTC
CASSLSYSSYEQYF
>TRBV9|TRBD2|TRBJ2-5|.
TGTGCCAGCAGCCCGGGACTAGCGGGGGGGCCGGAGACCCAGTACTTC
CASSPGLAGGPETQYF
>TRBV7-2|TRBD1|TRBJ1-5|.
TGTGCCAGCAGCGCGACAGGGAGGCTGGATCAGCCCCAGCATTTT
CASSATGRLDQPQHF
>TRBV5-8|TRBD2|TRBJ2-3|.
TGTGCCAGCGCTGTGGGGGGGAAGTCAACAGATACGCAGTATTTT
CASAVGGKSTDTQYF
>TRBV10-3|.|TRBJ1-5|.
TGTGCCATCAGTGACCAGGGGAATAGCAATCAGCCCCAGCATTTT
CAISDQGNSNQPQHF
>TRBV28|.|TRBJ2-3|few
TGTGCCAGCAGTCCTCCGGGGGAGGTTCGCACAGATACGCAGTATTTT
CASSPPGEVRTDTQYF
>TRBV9|TRBD2|TRBJ2-4|once
TGTGCCAGCAGCCCGGGGGGGGGCATTCAGTACTTC
CASSPGGGIQYF
>TRBV19|.|TRBJ1-4|.
TGTGCCAGTTGCCACGGGACAACGAATGAAAAACTGTTTTTT
CASCHGTTNEKLFF
>TRBV5-6|.|TRBJ1-2|.
TGTGCCAGCAGCAGCGGATCTGGGGGCTACACCTTC
CASSSGSGGYTF
>TRBV27|TRBD2|TRBJ2-3|.
TGTGCCAGCAACCATGGAGCTAGCGGGGGGGTCACAGATACGCAGTATTTT
CASNHGASGGVTDTQYF
>TRBV7-9|TRBD1|TRBJ2-2|.
TGTGCCAGCAGCTTAGTGGGACAGTCGGAGCTGTTTTTT
CASSLVGQSELFF
>TRBV7-2|.|TRBJ2-6|.
TGTGCCAGCAGCAGGGGGGGATCTGGGGCCAACGTCCTGACTTTC
CASSRGGSGANVLTF
>TRBV5-1|.|TRBJ1-1|few
TGCGCCAGTACCCCGACATACCCGGACACTGAAGCTTTCTTT
CASTPTYPDTEAFF
>TRBV18|TRBD1|TRBJ1-2|.
TGTGCCAGCTCACCACCGACAGGGGCTAACTATGGCTACACCTTC
CASSPPTGANYGYTF
>TRBV2|TRBD1|TRBJ2-7|.
TGTGCCAGCAGTTTGACAGGGGTAAGCTACGAGCAGTACTTC
CASSLTGVSYEQYF
>TRBV5-1|TRBD2|TRBJ2-3|.
TGCGCCAGCAGCTTGGGGCTAGCGGCCCCAGATACGCAGTATTTT
CASSLGLAAPDTQYF
>TRBV6-6|TRBD1|TRBJ2-2|.
TGTGCCAGCAGTTACTCTACAGGGGGTCGGACCGGGGAGCTGTTTTTT
CASSYSTGGRTGELFF
>TRBV19|TRBD1|TRBJ2-5|.
TGTGCCAGTAGTGCTCGACAGGGGGCCGATGAGACCCAGTACTTC
CASSARQGADETQYF
>TRBV11-1|.|TRBJ2-1|.
TGTGCCAGCAGCTTAGTGCCGGGGACCTACAATGAGCAGTTCTTC
CASSLVPGTYNEQFF
>TRBV19|.|TRBJ1-1|.
TGTGCCAGTAGTTCCCCAGGTGACCCGTCCACTGAAGCTTTCTTT
CASSSPGDPSTEAFF
>TRBV2|.|TRBJ2-5|.
TGTGCCAGCAGTGCTGTTGGGGGGGCCCGAGAGACCCAGTACTTC
CASSAVGGARETQYF
>TRBV7-9|.|TRBJ1-1|few
TGTGCCAGCAGTTCAGACATGAACACTGAAGCTTTCTTT
CASSSDMNTEAFF
>TRBV6-5|.|TRBJ1-4|.
TGTGCCAGCAGACCTCGCGGTACCATTGAAAAACTGTTTTTT
CASRPRGTIEKLFF
>TRBV30|TRBD1|TRBJ2-2|.
TGTGCCTGTGGGCCGGGACAGGGTAACACCGGGGAGCTGTTTTTT
CACGPGQGNTGELFF
>TRBV5-1|.|TRBJ1-3|.
TGCGCCAGCAGCTTGGACGGCGGGGACTCTGGAAACACCATATATTTT
CASSLDGGDSGNTIYF
>TRBV5-4|.|TRBJ1-4|.
TGTGCCAGCAGCTTGGTGGCAGATGAAAAACTGTTTTTT
CASSLVADEKLFF
>TRBV4-3|.|TRBJ2-1|.
TGCGCCAGCAGCCAAGAGTCTGGGGCCAACTCCTACAATGAGCAGTTCTTC
CASSQESGANSYNEQFF
>TRBV5-1|.|TRBJ2-5|.
TGCGCCAGCAGCACTAAGACCGGGGTGGAGACCCAGTACTTC
CASSTKTGVETQYF
>TRBV14|.|TRBJ2-3|.
TGTGCCAGCAGCCAAATCGGGGGTTTGACAGATACGCAGTATTTT
CASSQIGGLTDTQYF
>TRBV18|.|TRBJ2-5|.
TGTGCCAGCTCAACTCCCACGGGGACCCAGTACTTC
CASSTPTGTQYF
>TRBV9|TRBD2|TRBJ2-1|.
TGTGCCAGCAGCGCCAGACTAGCGGGTTACAATGAGCAGTTCTTC
CASSARLAGYNEQFF
>TRBV5-1|TRBD2|TRBJ2-2|.
TGCGCCAGCAACGGACTAGCGGGGGGGCCCGGGGAGCTGTTTTTT
CASNGLAGGPGELFF
>TRBV9|.|TRBJ1-1|.
TGTGCCAGCAACGGCCAGGTGAACACTGAAGCTTTCTTT
CASNGQVNTEAFF
>TRBV5-1|.|TRBJ1-2|.
TGCGCCAGCAGCTTGGGGGGAGGGGATGGCTACACCTTC
CASSLGGGDGYTF
>TRBV6-5|TRBD1|TRBJ1-6|.
TGTGCCAGCAGTTATTACAGGGGGGCTTCGTATCCCCTCCACTTT
CASSYYRGASYPLHF
>TRBV29-1|.|TRBJ2-5|.
TGCAGCGGGCGACAGGCCCAAGAGACCCAGTACTTC
CSGRQAQETQYF
>TRBV19|TRBD1|TRBJ2-7|once
TGTGCCAGTAATGACAGGGGAGTCGACGAGCAGTACTTC
CASNDRGVDEQYF
>TRBV29-1|.|TRBJ2-5|.
TGCAGCGTTGAAGCTCTGCAAGAGACCCAGTACTTC
CSVEALQETQYF
>TRBV4-1|TRBD1|TRBJ2-6|.
TGCGCCAGCAGCCAAAGGGGACAGGGTGGTTTTGGGGCCAACGTCCTGACTTTC
CASSQRGQGGFGANVLTF